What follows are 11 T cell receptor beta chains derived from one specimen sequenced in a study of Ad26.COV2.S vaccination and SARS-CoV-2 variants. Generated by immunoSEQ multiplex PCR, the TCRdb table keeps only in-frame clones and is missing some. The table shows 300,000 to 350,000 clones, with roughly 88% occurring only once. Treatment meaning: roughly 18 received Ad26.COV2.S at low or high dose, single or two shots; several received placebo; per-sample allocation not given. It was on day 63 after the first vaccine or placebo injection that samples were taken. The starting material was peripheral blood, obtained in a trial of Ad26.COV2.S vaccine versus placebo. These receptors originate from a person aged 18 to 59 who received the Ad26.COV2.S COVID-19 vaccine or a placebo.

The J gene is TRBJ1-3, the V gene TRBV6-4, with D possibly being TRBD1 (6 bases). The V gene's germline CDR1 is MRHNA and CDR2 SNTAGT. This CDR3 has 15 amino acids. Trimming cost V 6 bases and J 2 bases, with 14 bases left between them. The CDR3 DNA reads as TGTGCCAGCAGGTATGTACAGGGAACTGGAAACACCATATATTTT. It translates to CASRYVQGTGNTIYF.

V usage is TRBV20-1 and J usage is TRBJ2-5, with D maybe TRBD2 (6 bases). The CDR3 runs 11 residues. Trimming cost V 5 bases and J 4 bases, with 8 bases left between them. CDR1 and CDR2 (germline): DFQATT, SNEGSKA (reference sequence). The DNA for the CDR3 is TGCAGTGCTGCCGGGGGAGAGACCCAGTACTTC. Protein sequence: CSAAGGETQYF.

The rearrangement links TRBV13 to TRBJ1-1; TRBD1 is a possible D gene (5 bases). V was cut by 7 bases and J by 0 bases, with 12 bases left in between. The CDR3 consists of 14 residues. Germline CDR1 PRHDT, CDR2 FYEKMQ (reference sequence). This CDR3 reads CASTYGTLNTEAFF. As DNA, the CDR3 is TGTGCCAGCACCTATGGGACCTTGAACACTGAAGCTTTCTTT.

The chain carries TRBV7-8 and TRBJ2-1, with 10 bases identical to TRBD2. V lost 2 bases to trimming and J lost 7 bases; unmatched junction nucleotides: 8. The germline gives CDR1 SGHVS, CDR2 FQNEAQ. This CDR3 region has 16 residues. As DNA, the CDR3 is TGTGCCAGCAGCTTACGAGCGGGAGGGGTCTGGAATGAGCAGTTCTTC. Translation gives CASSLRAGGVWNEQFF.

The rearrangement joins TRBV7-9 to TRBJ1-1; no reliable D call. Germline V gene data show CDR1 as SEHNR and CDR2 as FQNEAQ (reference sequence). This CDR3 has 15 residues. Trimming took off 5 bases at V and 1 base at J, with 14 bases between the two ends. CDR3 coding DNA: TGTGCCAGCAGCCCCCAGCCTCCTAGGAACACTGAAGCTTTCTTT. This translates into CASSPQPPRNTEAFF.

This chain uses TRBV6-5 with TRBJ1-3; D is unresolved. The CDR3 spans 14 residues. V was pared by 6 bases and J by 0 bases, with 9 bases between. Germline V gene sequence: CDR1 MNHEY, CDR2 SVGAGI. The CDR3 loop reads CASSVDFSGNTIYF. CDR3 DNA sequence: TGTGCCAGCAGCGTTGATTTCTCTGGAAACACCATATATTTT.

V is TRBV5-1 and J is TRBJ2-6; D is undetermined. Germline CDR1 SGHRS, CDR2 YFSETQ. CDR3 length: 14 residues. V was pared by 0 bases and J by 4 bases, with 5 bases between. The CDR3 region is CASSLGQGANVLTF. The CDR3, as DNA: TGCGCCAGCAGCTTGGGGCAGGGGGCCAACGTCCTGACTTTC.

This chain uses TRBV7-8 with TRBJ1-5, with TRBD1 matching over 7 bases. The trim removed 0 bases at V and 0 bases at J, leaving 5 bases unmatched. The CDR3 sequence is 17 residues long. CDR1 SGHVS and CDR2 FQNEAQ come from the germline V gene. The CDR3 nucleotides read TGTGCCAGCAGCTTAGCAGGGGGCTCTTATAGCAATCAGCCCCAGCATTTT. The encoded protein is CASSLAGGSYSNQPQHF.

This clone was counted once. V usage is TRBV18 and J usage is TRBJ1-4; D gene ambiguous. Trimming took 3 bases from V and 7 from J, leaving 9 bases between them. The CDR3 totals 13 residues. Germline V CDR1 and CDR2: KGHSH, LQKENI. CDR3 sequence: CASSPQRGEKLFF. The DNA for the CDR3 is TGTGCCAGCTCACCCCAGCGGGGTGAAAAACTGTTTTTT. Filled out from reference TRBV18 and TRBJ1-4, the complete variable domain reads NAGVMQNPRHLVRRRGQEARLRCSPMKGHSHVYWYRQLPEEGLKFMVYLQKENIIDESGMPKERFSAEFPKEGPSILRIQQVVRGDSAAYFCASSPQRGEKLFFGSGTQLSVL.

The DNA for the CDR3 is TGTGCCAGCAGCTTCGGGATCTATGGCTACACCTTC. This sequence encodes CASSFGIYGYTF. The rearrangement links TRBV5-8 to TRBJ1-2; D not certain. The CDR3 is made up of 12 amino acids. V lost 2 bases and J lost 4, with 6 bases in between. CDR1 is SGHTS, CDR2 YDEGEE, per germline.

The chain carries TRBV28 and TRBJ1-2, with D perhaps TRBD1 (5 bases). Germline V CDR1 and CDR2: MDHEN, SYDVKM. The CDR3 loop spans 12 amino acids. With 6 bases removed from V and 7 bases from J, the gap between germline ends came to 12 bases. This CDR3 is CASSPSRVGYTF. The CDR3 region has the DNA TGTGCCAGCAGCCCTAGCAGGGTTGGCTACACCTTC.